This note documents a single T cell receptor beta chain sequence. Per the study methods: Amplified reference gene primers provided the basis for estimating nucleated cell counts. Profiled with immunoSEQ multiplex PCR; TCRdb holds only in-frame clones, not every one. V, J and clone size were drawn from that table, and D and trimming were deduced from the DNA. Seen here are some 110,000 clones, 80% to 85% observed once, and the top ten hold approximately 7.9%. V trimming: 5 bases; J trimming: 5 bases; junction bases outside the gene matches: 8. CDR3 length: 16 amino acids. Germline CDR1 and CDR2: SGHTA and FQGTGA. The data stem from a study of blood T cell repertoires in COVID-19. Study information: Donors in the United States, Italy and Spain gave samples during acute or convalescent COVID-19. The analysed material was cDNA or gDNA that came from T cells, B-cell-depleted T cells, or PBMCs.

The rearrangement joins TRBV7-3 to TRBJ2-2; TRBD2 agrees at 10 bases. This sequence originates from a man in his 70s with acute or convalescent COVID-19. Material: peripheral blood. CDR3 sequence reads: CASSLGPSGGTGELFF. CDR3 nucleotides: TGTGCCAGCAGCCTAGGGCCTAGCGGGGGTACCGGGGAGCTGTTTTTT.